This T cell receptor beta chain originates from a study of CD8+CD57+ T cells in acquired aplastic anemia. Background on the study: Sorted CD4+ and CD8+ cells yielded around 3.2 ug of DNA on average. Overall study findings and caveats: It was found that approximately 29 CD8+ CDR3 sequences were shared between patients and controls.

Per germline, CDR1 MGHRA and CDR2 YSYEKL. The CDR3 extends over 14 amino acids. Comment on this clonotype: Antigen unknown. The germline gene is not matched at one end of the junction; a read error may be the cause.

The patients chosen for sequencing had shown expansion of CD8+CD57+ cells (detected by flow cytometry). CDR3 and TCR beta VDJ profiling relied on a genomic DNA template. TCRdb passed the reads through MiXCR, listing each CDR3 protein once. In the table there are around 430,000 distinct CDR3 sequences, over 25% of which are singletons. The clonotype was recovered from a human donor with aplastic anemia. Sequencing was performed on sorted CD4+, CD8+, or CD8+CD57+ T cells (not recorded which) from PBMCs. The chain uses TRBV4-1 and TRBJ1-3; D uncertain. CDR3 region: CASSPRGIGSTIYF. The CDR3 DNA reads TGCGCCAGCAGTCCGCGGGGAATAGGAAGCACCATATATTTT.